This TCR beta chain was documented in a study of graft-versus-host responses after intestinal transplantation. This clone came up a few times. Its antigen is unknown. The V end lost 1 base, the J end lost 0 bases, and 12 bases lay between the germline ends. Per the germline V gene, CDR1 is SGHDT and CDR2 is YYEEEE. This CDR3 is built from 16 residues. The method was immunoSEQ multiplex PCR; TCRdb's version includes in-frame clones alone and lacks a portion of them. The sample has approximately 90,000 clones, about four fifths seen once; the top ten hold 0.75% to 0.85%. The TCR was taken from a human donor who received an intestinal transplant. The J gene is TRBJ2-3, the V gene TRBV5-6; perhaps TRBD2 as D (5 bases). The sequencing used unstimulated CD4+ T cells sorted from spleen or lymph node cells, collected before intestinal transplant. For the CDR3, the DNA is TGTGCCAGCAGCTTGTATTGGCTAGCTAGCACAGATACGCAGTATTTT. Translation gives CASSLYWLASTDTQYF.